One and the same sample provided the 23 T cell receptor beta chains below, sequenced in a study of blood T cell repertoires in COVID-19. The repertoire was sequenced with immunoSEQ multiplex PCR; TCRdb's copy has only in-frame clones and lacks some. This table holds approximately 100,000 clones, around 89% found once. The sample was peripheral blood. Every receptor here comes from a human donor with acute or convalescent COVID-19. The donor label of this sample is uncertain.

The rearrangement links TRBV4-3 to TRBJ2-1, with TRBD2 identical over 10 bases. The V and J ends lost 1 base and 0 bases, in that order; junction bases with no gene match: 6. Germline-derived CDR1 and CDR2 are LGHNA and YSLEER. The CDR3 is 18 amino acids. The CDR3 loop reads CASSQVAGGSNSYNEQFF. In DNA form, the CDR3 reads TGCGCCAGCAGCCAAGTAGCGGGGGGATCAAACTCCTACAATGAGCAGTTCTTC.

This chain joins TRBV5-1 and TRBJ2-3; 12 nucleotides line up with TRBD2. The CDR3 runs 15 residues. Germline trimming cut 5 bases from V and 3 bases from J; bases unmatched to any gene: 4. Germline V gives CDR1 SGHRS, CDR2 YFSETQ. CDR3 loop: CASSPTSGRTDTQYF. The CDR3 DNA reads as TGCGCCAGCAGTCCGACTAGCGGGAGAACAGATACGCAGTATTTT.

The chain is built from TRBV28 and TRBJ1-5; perhaps TRBD1 as D (5 bases). CDR3 length: 15 amino acids. Between the trimmed V and J ends, which lost 3 bases and 0 bases, there was a span of 9 bases. CDR1 is MDHEN and CDR2 is SYDVKM in the germline V gene. CDR3 in DNA: TGTGCCAGCAGTTTTTGGGGCATTAGCAATCAGCCCCAGCATTTT. Its protein product is CASSFWGISNQPQHF.

The chain employs TRBV19 and TRBJ2-7; 7 nucleotides agree with TRBD1. Germline V gene lookup returns CDR1 LNHDA and CDR2 SQIVND (reference sequence). The V and J ends lost 5 bases and 6 bases, in that order; junction bases with no gene match: 7. The CDR3 has 13 residues. This CDR3 is CASSQGVAGEQYF. The CDR3 bases are TGTGCCAGTAGTCAGGGGGTCGCTGGCGAGCAGTACTTC. Using reference TRBV19 and TRBJ2-7 for the parts outside the CDR3, the full variable domain is DGGITQSPKYLFRKEGQNVTLSCEQNLNHDAMYWYRQDPGQGLRLIYYSQIVNDFQKGDIAEGYSVSREKKESFPLTVTSAQKNPTAFYLCASSQGVAGEQYFGPGTRLTVT.

The chain employs TRBV5-4 and TRBJ1-6, with 9 nucleotides matching TRBD1. Trimming removed 4 bases from V and 6 bases from J; junction bases left unmatched: 2. The CDR3 runs 14 residues. Germline V lookup: CDR1 SGHNT, CDR2 YYREEE (reference sequence). As DNA, the CDR3 is TGTGCCAGCAGCATGGGACAGGGTAATTCACCCCTCCACTTT. Translation: CASSMGQGNSPLHF.

CDR3 in DNA: TGTGCCAGTAGTATGATTCAGGGAAACACTGAAGCTTTCTTT. Its translation is CASSMIQGNTEAFF. V and J are TRBV19 and TRBJ1-1; maybe TRBD1 (5 bases). V gave up 3 bases and J gave up 2 bases, with 10 bases separating them. Per the germline V gene, CDR1 is LNHDA and CDR2 is SQIVND (reference sequence). The CDR3 runs 14 residues.

The V and J genes are TRBV6-5 and TRBJ2-5; no reliable D call. The CDR3 contains 15 residues. Germline CDR1 reads MNHEY; CDR2 reads SVGAGI. Trimming cost V 2 bases and J 4 bases, with 14 bases left between them. This CDR3 reads CASSYRGSPTETQYF. CDR3 bases: TGTGCCAGCAGTTACCGCGGTAGCCCCACAGAGACCCAGTACTTC.

V and J are TRBV7-3 and TRBJ2-5; 7 bases map to TRBD1. The trim removed 4 bases at V and 6 bases at J, leaving 5 bases unmatched. Germline V gene sequence: CDR1 SGHTA, CDR2 FQGTGA. This CDR3 contains 13 residues. The CDR3 region is CASSSDRDQTQYF. The CDR3 DNA sequence: TGTGCCAGCAGCTCTGACAGGGATCAGACCCAGTACTTC.

This clone has just one count. The gene calls are TRBV5-1 and TRBJ1-4; TRBD1 aligns across 10 bases. CDR3 length: 14 residues. Trimming cost V 4 bases and J 8 bases; bases outside gene matches: 5. Germline assignment: CDR1 SGHRS and CDR2 YFSETQ. This CDR3 reads CASSGGQGQEKLFF. The CDR3 DNA is TGCGCCAGCAGCGGGGGACAGGGGCAGGAAAAACTGTTTTTT.

The J gene is TRBJ2-1, the V gene TRBV4-3, with 8 bases identical to TRBD2. Germline CDR1 LGHNA, CDR2 YSLEER. J lost 4 bases, V lost 0 bases, and 17 bases had no gene match. This CDR3 region has 20 residues. CDR3 residues: CASSQEAGERGLVRYNEQFF. CDR3 bases: TGCGCCAGCAGCCAAGAGGCAGGAGAGCGGGGGCTCGTGAGATACAATGAGCAGTTCTTC.

This clone was seen a few times. The genes are TRBV6-2 or TRBV6-3 and TRBJ2-7; TRBD1 is a possible D gene (6 bases). The CDR3 length is 15 residues. In germline, CDR1 is MNHEY, CDR2 SVGEGT. Trimming took 5 bases from V and 5 from J, leaving 19 bases between them. The CDR3 nucleotides are TGTGCCAGCAGTAGTAACTTCCAGGGGATCGACGAGCAGTACTTC. Residues: CASSSNFQGIDEQYF.

The chain employs TRBV10-1 and TRBJ2-7; D is possibly TRBD1 (6 bases). V was pared by 3 bases and J by 1 base, with 13 bases between. This CDR3 is 15 amino acids long. Germline CDR1 WNHNN, CDR2 SYGVQD (reference sequence). CDR3 sequence reads: CASSEHGTPSYEQYF. CDR3 bases: TGCGCCAGCAGTGAACACGGGACACCTTCCTACGAGCAGTACTTC.

The chain employs TRBV3-1 (or the pseudogene TRBV3-2) and TRBJ2-7, with a tentative D call TRBD2 (7 bases). The germline V gene encodes CDR1 LGHDT and CDR2 YNNKEL (reference sequence). The CDR3 covers 14 residues. V was pared by 1 base and J by 5 bases, with 12 bases between. The CDR3 protein is CASSQVGGPDEQYF. For the CDR3, the DNA is TGTGCCAGCAGCCAAGTCGGGGGGCCAGACGAGCAGTACTTC.

The chain carries TRBV13 and TRBJ1-2, with D uncertain. Germline V gene sequence: CDR1 PRHDT, CDR2 FYEKMQ (reference sequence). The CDR3 extends over 14 amino acids. Trimming stripped 5 bases from V and 5 bases from J, with 15 bases between. CDR3: CASSRAWGGYGYTF. The CDR3 DNA is TGTGCCAGCAGCCGCGCGTGGGGAGGGTATGGCTACACCTTC.

This clone was detected once. The rearrangement joins TRBV4-2 to TRBJ1-1; tentatively, D is TRBD1 (5 bases). The CDR3 is made up of 13 amino acids. Trimming removed 4 bases at V and 4 bases at J, with 10 bases between. The V gene's germline CDR1 is LGHNA and CDR2 YNFKEQ. The DNA for the CDR3 is TGTGCCAGCAGCCGGGGCTTTGGCACTGAAGCTTTCTTT. Translated: CASSRGFGTEAFF.

The chain is built from TRBV28 and TRBJ2-2; the match to TRBD2 covers 7 bases. Trimming removed 2 bases from V and 6 bases from J; junction bases left unmatched: 9. The CDR3 has 16 residues. CDR1 and CDR2 (germline): MDHEN, SYDVKM. The CDR3 DNA is TGTGCCAGCAGTTTAGTTGTTAGCGGGTATGCCGGGGAGCTGTTTTTT. Protein product: CASSLVVSGYAGELFF.

This chain uses TRBV7-9 with TRBJ2-7; 9 nucleotides match TRBD2. The length of the CDR3 is 14 residues. The germline gives CDR1 SEHNR, CDR2 FQNEAQ (reference sequence). V lost 4 bases and J lost 6; bases outside the gene matches: 7. CDR3 protein: CASSSAGTSSEQYF. CDR3 nucleotides: TGTGCCAGCAGCTCTGCCGGGACTAGCAGCGAGCAGTACTTC.

This clone showed up just once. The V call is TRBV9, the J call TRBJ2-3; the match to TRBD2 covers 13 bases. Germline values: CDR1 SGDLS, CDR2 YYNGEE. This CDR3 has 18 residues. V lost 6 bases and J lost 0; bases outside the gene matches: 10. The CDR3, as DNA: TGTGCCAGCATGATCACTAGCGGGAGGGTCGGGAGCACAGATACGCAGTATTTT. Translating it yields CASMITSGRVGSTDTQYF.

The rearrangement joins TRBV20-1 to TRBJ2-7, with 10 bases fitting TRBD2. V lost 3 bases to trimming and J lost 2 bases; unmatched junction nucleotides: 10. The CDR3 covers 16 residues. CDR1 and CDR2 (germline): DFQATT, SNEGSKA (reference sequence). The chain's CDR3 is CSASDPSGSSPYEQYF. Written as DNA, the CDR3 is TGCAGTGCTAGTGACCCTAGCGGGAGTTCCCCCTACGAGCAGTACTTC.

The chain recombines TRBV7-2 with TRBJ1-5; 8 bases agree with TRBD1. V lost 5 bases, J lost 0 bases, and 12 bases stayed unmatched. The V gene's germline CDR1 is SGHTA and CDR2 FQGNSA. The CDR3 spans 18 residues. The CDR3 nucleotides read TGTGCCAGCAGCCCTTTCCCAGGGGGCGGTGATAGCAATCAGCCCCAGCATTTT. Protein sequence: CASSPFPGGGDSNQPQHF.

This rearrangement joins TRBV11-1 to TRBJ2-1, with a possible D match to TRBD1 (6 bases). Trimming pared 5 bases from V and 5 bases from J, leaving 10 bases between. Per germline, CDR1 SGHAT and CDR2 FQDESV (reference sequence). The CDR3 length is 13 residues. CDR3 in DNA: TGTGCCAGCAGCCCGCGACAGGACAATGAGCAGTTCTTC. This encodes CASSPRQDNEQFF.

The V gene is TRBV15, the J gene TRBJ2-1, with TRBD1 matching 8 bases. Looked up from germline, CDR1 is LNHNV and CDR2 is YYDKDF (reference sequence). CDR3 length: 15 amino acids. J was trimmed by 8 bases and V by 1 base; bases with no gene match: 7. The CDR3 DNA sequence: TGTGCCACCAGCAGAGCAGGCACAGGGGGGCATGAGCAGTTCTTC. It is translated as CATSRAGTGGHEQFF. The full variable domain, with the rest looked up from reference TRBV15 and TRBJ2-1, is DAMVIQNPRYQVTQFGKPVTLSCSQTLNHNVMYWYQQKSSQAPKLLFHYYDKDFNNEADTPDNFQSRRPNTSFCFLDIRSPGLGDTAMYLCATSRAGTGGHEQFFGPGTRLTVL.

This clone was detected only once. The rearrangement uses TRBV12-3 or TRBV12-4 and TRBJ1-2; no clear D gene. V gave up 7 bases and J gave up 4 bases, with 10 bases separating them. The CDR3 contains 12 residues. For the CDR3, the DNA is TGTGCCAGCACACGGGAGAGCTATGGCTACACCTTC. Translating it yields CASTRESYGYTF.